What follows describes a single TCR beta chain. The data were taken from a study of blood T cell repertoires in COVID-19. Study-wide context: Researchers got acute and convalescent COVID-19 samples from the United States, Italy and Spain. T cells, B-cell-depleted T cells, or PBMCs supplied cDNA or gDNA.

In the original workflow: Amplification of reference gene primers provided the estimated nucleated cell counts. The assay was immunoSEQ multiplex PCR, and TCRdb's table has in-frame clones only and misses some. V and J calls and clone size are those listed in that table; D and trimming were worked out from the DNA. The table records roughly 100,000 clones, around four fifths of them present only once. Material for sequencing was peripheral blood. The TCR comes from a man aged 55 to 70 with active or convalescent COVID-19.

As DNA, the CDR3 is TGTGCCAGCAGTTTTAGCGGGAGGACAGATACGCAGTATTTT. This encodes CASSFSGRTDTQYF. The genes are TRBV6-5 and TRBJ2-3, with 10 bases matching TRBD2. The V and J ends lost 4 bases and 3 bases, in that order; junction bases with no gene match: 1. The CDR3 runs to 14 residues. Germline CDR1 and CDR2: MNHEY and SVGAGI.